This T cell receptor beta chain was sequenced in a study of T cells in Graves' hyperthyroidism and ophthalmopathy. A patient was excluded if there was uncontrolled infection, other autoimmune disease, pregnancy or lactation. Diagnoses used clinical symptoms, serum thyroxine and TRAb, thyroid ultrasound and orbital computed tomography. Study-level results: Median prediction lead before ophthalmopathy onset was about 6.3 months with the model. A model of 13 V-J pairs discriminated ophthalmopathy from stable hyperthyroidism.

Regarding this clonotype: Its matching antigen is unknown.

Germline values: CDR1 KGHDR, CDR2 SFDVKD. This CDR3 spans 14 amino acids. Trimming removed 4 bases at V and 4 bases at J, with 7 bases between. The source material, RNA transcripts, was used to amplify TCR beta CDR3 regions. During a first-round RT-PCR of the TCR CDR3, the HTBI primer set was used. One entry per CDR3 protein, called by TCRdb with MiXCR from the multiplex PCR reads. The data show 490,000 or so distinct CDR3 sequences, with approximately 49% seen just once and roughly 45% held by the top ten. The receptor's source is an adult woman with Graves' disease, either hyperthyroidism or ophthalmopathy (not recorded which). The genes are TRBV24-1 and TRBJ2-6; no firm D call. The specimen sequenced was peripheral blood or thyroid tissue (not recorded which). The CDR3 here is CATSDPQGANVLTF. CDR3 DNA: TGTGCCACCAGTGACCCTCAGGGGGCCAACGTCCTGACTTTC.